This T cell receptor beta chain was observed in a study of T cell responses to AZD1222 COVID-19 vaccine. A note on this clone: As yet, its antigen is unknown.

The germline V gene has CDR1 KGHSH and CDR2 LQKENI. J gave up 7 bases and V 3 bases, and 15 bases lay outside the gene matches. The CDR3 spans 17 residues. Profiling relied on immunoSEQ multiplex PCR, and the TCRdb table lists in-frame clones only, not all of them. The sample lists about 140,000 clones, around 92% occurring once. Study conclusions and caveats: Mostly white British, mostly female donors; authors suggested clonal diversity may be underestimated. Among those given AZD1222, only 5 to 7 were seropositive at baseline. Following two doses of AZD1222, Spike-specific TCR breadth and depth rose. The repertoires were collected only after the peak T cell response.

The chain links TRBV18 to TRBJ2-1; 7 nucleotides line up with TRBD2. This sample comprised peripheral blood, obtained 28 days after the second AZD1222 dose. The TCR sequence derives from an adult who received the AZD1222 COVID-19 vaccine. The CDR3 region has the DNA TGTGCCAGCTCACCGGGTAGTGGCGGGAGTCGTTGGAATGAGCAGTTCTTC. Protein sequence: CASSPGSGGSRWNEQFF.